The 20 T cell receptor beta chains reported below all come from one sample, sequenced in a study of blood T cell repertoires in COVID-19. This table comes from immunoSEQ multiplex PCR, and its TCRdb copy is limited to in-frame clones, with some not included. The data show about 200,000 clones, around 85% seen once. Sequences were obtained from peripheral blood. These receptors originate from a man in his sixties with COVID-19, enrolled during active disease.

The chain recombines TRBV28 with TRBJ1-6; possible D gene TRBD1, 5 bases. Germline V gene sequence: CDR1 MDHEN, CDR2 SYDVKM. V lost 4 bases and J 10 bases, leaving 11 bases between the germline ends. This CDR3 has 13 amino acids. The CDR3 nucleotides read TGTGCCAGCAGTTCCTCTCGGGGGTCACCCCTCCACTTT. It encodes CASSSSRGSPLHF.

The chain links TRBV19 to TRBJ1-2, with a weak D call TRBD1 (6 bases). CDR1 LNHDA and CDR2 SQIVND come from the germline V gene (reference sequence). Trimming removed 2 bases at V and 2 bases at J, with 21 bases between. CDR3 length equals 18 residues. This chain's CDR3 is CASSITAQGQSTNYGYTF. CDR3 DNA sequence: TGTGCCAGTAGTATAACAGCCCAAGGACAGTCTACCAACTATGGCTACACCTTC.

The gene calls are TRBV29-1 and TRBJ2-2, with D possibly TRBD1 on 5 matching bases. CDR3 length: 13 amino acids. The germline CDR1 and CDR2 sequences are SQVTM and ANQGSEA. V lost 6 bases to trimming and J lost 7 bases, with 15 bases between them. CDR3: CSVDNQGGGELFF. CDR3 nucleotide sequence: TGCAGCGTCGATAACCAGGGTGGCGGGGAGCTGTTTTTT.

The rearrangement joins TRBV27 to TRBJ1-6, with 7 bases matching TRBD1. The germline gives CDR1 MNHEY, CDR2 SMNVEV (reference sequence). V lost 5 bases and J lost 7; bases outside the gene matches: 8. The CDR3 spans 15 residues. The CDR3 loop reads CASSPRTGQNSPLHF. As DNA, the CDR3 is TGTGCCAGCAGTCCACGGACAGGACAAAATTCACCCCTCCACTTT.

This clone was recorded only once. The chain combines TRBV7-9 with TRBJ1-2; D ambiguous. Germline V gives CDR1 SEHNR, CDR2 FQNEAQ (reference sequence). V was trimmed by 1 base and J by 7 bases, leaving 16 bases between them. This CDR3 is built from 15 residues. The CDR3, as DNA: TGTGCCAGCAGCTTAGGCGTGGCGGGGTTGGGTGGCTACACCTTC. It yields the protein CASSLGVAGLGGYTF.

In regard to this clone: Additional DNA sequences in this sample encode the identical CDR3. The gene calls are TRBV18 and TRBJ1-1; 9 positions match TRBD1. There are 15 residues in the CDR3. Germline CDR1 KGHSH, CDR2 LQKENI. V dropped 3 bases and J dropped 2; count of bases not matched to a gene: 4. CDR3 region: CASSPGQGPNTEAFF. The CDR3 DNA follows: TGTGCCAGCTCACCGGGACAGGGACCCAACACTGAAGCTTTCTTT.

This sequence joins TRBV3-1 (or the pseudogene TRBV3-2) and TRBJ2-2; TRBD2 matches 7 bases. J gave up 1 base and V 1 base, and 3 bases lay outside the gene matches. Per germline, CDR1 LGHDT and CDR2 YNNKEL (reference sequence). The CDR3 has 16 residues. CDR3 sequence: CASSQGGGRNTGELFF. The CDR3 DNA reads TGTGCCAGCAGCCAAGGCGGGGGTCGGAACACCGGGGAGCTGTTTTTT.

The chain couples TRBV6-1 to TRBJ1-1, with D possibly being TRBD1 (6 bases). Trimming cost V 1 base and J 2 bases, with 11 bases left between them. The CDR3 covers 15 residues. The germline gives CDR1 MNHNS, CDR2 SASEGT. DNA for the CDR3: TGTGCCAGCAGTGAAGGTCCAGGGGCTAACACTGAAGCTTTCTTT. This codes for CASSEGPGANTEAFF.

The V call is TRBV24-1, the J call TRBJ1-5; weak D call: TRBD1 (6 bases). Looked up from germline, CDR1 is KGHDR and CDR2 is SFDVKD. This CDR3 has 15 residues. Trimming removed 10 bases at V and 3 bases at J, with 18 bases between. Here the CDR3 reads CATSKAGGINQPQHF. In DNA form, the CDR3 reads TGTGCCACTTCCAAAGCGGGGGGCATCAATCAGCCCCAGCATTTT.

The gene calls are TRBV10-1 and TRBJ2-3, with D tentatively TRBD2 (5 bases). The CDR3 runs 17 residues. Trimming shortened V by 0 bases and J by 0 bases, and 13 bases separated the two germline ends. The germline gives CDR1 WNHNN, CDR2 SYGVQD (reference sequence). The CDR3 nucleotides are TGCGCCAGCAGTGAGTCTCCCTACGACTATAGCACAGATACGCAGTATTTT. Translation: CASSESPYDYSTDTQYF.

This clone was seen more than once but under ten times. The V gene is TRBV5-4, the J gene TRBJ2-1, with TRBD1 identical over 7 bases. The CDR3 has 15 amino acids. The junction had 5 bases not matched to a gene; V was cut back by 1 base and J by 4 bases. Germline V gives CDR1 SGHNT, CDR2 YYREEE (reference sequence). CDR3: CASSLQGVGYNEQFF. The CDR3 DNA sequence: TGTGCCAGCAGCTTGCAGGGGGTGGGGTACAATGAGCAGTTCTTC.

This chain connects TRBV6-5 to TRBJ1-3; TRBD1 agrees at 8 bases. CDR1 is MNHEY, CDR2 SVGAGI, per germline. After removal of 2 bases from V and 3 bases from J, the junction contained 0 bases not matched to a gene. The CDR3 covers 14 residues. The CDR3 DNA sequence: TGTGCCAGCAGTTACGGACAGGGTGGAAACACCATATATTTT. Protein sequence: CASSYGQGGNTIYF.

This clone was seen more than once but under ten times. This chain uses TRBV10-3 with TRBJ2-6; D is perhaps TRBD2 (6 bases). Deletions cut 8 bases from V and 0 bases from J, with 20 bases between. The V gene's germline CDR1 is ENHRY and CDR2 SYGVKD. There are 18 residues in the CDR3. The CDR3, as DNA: TGTGCCATCTCAAAGGGGACCGGAGGGTTCTCTGGGGCCAACGTCCTGACTTTC. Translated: CAISKGTGGFSGANVLTF.

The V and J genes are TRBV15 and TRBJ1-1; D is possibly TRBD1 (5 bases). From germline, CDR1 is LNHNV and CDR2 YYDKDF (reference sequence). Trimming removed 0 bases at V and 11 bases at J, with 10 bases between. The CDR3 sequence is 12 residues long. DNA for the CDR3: TGTGCCACCAGCAGAGATCAGGGTGGGGCTTTCTTT. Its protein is CATSRDQGGAFF.

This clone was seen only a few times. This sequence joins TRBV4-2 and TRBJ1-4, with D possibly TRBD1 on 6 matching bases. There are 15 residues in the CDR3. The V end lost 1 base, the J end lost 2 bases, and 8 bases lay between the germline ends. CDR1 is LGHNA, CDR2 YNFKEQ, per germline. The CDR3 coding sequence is TGTGCCAGCAGCCAAGCCGGACAGACTAATGAAAAACTGTTTTTT. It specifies CASSQAGQTNEKLFF.

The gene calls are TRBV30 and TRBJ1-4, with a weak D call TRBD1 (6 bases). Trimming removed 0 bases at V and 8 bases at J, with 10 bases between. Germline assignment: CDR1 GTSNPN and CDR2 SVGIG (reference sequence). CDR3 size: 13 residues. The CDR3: CAWSVRRGEKLFF. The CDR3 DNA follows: TGTGCCTGGAGTGTACGTAGGGGGGAAAAACTGTTTTTT.

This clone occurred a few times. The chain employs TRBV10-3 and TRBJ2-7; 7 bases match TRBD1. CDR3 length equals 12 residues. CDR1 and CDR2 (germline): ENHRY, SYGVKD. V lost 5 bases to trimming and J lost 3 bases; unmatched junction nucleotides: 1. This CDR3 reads CAISRTGYEQYF. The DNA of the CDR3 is TGTGCCATCAGTCGGACAGGCTACGAGCAGTACTTC.

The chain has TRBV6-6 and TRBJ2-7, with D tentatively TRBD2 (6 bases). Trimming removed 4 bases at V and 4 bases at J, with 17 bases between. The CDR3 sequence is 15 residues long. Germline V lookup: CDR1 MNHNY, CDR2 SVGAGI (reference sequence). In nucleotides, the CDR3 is TGTGCCAGCAGTTCCCAGACTAGTATGGTGTACGAGCAGTACTTC. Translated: CASSSQTSMVYEQYF.

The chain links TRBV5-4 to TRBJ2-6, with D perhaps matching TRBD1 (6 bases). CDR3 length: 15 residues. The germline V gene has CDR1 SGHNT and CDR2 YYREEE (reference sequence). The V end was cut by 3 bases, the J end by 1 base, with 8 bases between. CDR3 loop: CASSWGQSGANVLTF. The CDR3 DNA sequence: TGTGCCAGCAGCTGGGGGCAGTCTGGGGCCAACGTCCTGACTTTC.

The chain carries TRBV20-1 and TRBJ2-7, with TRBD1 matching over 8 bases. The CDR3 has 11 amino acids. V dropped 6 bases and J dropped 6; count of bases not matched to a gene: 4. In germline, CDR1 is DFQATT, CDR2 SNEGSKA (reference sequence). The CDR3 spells CSARTGREQYF. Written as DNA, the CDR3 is TGCAGTGCCAGGACAGGGCGCGAGCAGTACTTC.